This T cell receptor (beta chain) is drawn from a study of shared clonotypes between healthy human individuals. Study at large: Researchers assigned three CD4 naive, three CD4 memory, two CD8 naive and one CD8 memory plate to each donor.

The naive CD8 subset, CD45RO-negative cells positively selected for CCR7, excluded terminally differentiated effector memory CD45RA+ cells. Germline V gene data show CDR1 as MNHNS and CDR2 as SASEGT. Trimming shortened V by 4 bases and J by 6 bases, and 19 bases separated the two germline ends. CDR3 length: 15 amino acids. Generated by immunoSEQ multiplex PCR, the TCRdb table keeps only in-frame clones and is missing some. The sample consists of about 2.2 million clones, about 92% of them appearing once. The rearrangement joins TRBV6-1 to TRBJ2-7; weak D call: TRBD2 (5 bases). This receptor was identified in a man between 18 and 35 years old in good health. Some clones in this sample may be carry-over from other donors' samples. The sample taken for sequencing was naive CD8+ T cells from PBMCs. The CDR3 loop reads CASSAGSSGLGEQYF. As DNA, the CDR3 is TGTGCCAGCAGTGCGGGGTCCTCGGGGTTGGGCGAGCAGTACTTC.